This T cell receptor (beta chain) was retrieved from a study of blood T cell repertoires in COVID-19. Profiling relied on immunoSEQ multiplex PCR, and the TCRdb table lists in-frame clones only, not all of them. This sample carries 65,000 or so clones, over 75% of them seen once, and the ten largest clones take under 15%. Sequencing input: peripheral blood. This TCR was recovered from a man older than 75 with acute or convalescent COVID-19.

CDR3 nucleotide sequence: TGTGCCAGCAGTTTATCCTTTTACCGGGACAGATCCTACGAGCAGTACTTC. Translation: CASSLSFYRDRSYEQYF. The rearrangement links TRBV27 to TRBJ2-7, with 7 bases aligning to TRBD1. The germline V gene encodes CDR1 MNHEY and CDR2 SMNVEV (reference sequence). The CDR3 runs to 17 residues. J gave up 1 base and V 0 bases, and 9 bases lay outside the gene matches.